The source of this T cell receptor (beta chain) is a study of T-cell reconstitution after alpha-beta-depleted transplantation in children. Germline V CDR1 and CDR2: SGHTA, FQGNSA. This CDR3 has 11 residues. V was cut by 5 bases and J by 8 bases, with 10 bases left in between. This clonotype was counted many times. What it binds is not known. Molecular barcoding with unique molecular identifiers was used for the TCRbeta library. TCRdb analysed the PCR reads with MiXCR anew, one entry per CDR3 protein. The table records 85,000 to 120,000 distinct CDR3 sequences, roughly 6% of them present only once. Study observations and caveats: Two months or so post-transplant, alpha-beta T cells reportedly derived from several hundred expanded graft clones. High day-60 TCRbeta diversity in some patients came from surviving recipient T cells and thymic progenitors. T-cell numbers and diversity one year post-transplant derived largely from freshly generated T cells.

The clonotype was recovered from a female patient between 2 and 15 years old who had a stem cell transplant for Fanconi anemia, so the T cells may come from the graft donor. The chain joins TRBV7-2 to TRBJ2-7; no reliable D call. Sample: PBMCs, mostly from graft donor cells, taken 60 days after TCRalphabeta/CD19-depleted stem cell transplant. CDR3 in DNA: TGTGCCAGCAGCCCCCTAGAGAAGCAGTACTTC. Translating gives CASSPLEKQYF. The variable domain in full, completed from reference TRBV7-2 and TRBJ2-7, reads GAGVSQSPSNKVTEKGKDVELRCDPISGHTALYWYRQSLGQGLEFLIYFQGNSAPDKSGLPSDRFSAERTGGSVSTLTIQRTQQEDSAVYLCASSPLEKQYFGPGTRLTVT.